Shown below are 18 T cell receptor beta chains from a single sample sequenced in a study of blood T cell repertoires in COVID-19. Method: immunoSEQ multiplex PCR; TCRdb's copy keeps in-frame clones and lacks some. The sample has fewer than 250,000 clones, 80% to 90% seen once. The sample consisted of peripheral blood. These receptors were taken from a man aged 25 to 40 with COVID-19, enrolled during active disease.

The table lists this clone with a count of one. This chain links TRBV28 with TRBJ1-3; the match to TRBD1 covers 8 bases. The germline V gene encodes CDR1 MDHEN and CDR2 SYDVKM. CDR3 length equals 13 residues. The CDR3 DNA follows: TGTCAAACTAGGACAGGGTCCGGAAACACCATATATTTT. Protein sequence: CQTRTGSGNTIYF.

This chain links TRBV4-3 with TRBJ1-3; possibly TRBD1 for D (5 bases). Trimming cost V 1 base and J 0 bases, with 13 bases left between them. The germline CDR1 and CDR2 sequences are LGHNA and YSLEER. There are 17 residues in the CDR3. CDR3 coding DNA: TGCGCCAGCAGCCAAGCCCCCGTCGGGGGCTCTGGAAACACCATATATTTT. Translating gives CASSQAPVGGSGNTIYF.

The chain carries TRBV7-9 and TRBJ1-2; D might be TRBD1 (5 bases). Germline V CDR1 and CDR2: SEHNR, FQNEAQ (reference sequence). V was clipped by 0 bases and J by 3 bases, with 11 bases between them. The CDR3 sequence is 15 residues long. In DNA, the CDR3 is TGTGCCAGCAGCTTAGCGGGTCAAGGGGACTATGGCTACACCTTC. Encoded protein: CASSLAGQGDYGYTF.

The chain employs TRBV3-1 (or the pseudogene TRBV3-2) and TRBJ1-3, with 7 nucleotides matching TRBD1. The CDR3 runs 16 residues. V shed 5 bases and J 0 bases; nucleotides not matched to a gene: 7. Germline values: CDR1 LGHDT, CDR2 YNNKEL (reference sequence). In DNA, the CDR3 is TGTGCCAGCAGCAGCAATCCAGGGGGCTCTGGAAACACCATATATTTT. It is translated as CASSSNPGGSGNTIYF.

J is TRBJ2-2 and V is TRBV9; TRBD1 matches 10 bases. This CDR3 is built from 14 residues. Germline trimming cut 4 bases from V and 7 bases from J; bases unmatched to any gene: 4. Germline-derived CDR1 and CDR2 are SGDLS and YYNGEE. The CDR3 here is CASSTRTGGGELFF. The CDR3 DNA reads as TGTGCCAGCAGCACCCGGACAGGGGGCGGGGAGCTGTTTTTT.

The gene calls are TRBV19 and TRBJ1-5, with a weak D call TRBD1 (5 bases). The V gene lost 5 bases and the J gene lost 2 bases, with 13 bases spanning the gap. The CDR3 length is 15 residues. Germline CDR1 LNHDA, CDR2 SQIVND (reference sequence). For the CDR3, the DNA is TGTGCCAGTAGTTACGGGGGTCTGGGCAATCAGCCCCAGCATTTT. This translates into CASSYGGLGNQPQHF.

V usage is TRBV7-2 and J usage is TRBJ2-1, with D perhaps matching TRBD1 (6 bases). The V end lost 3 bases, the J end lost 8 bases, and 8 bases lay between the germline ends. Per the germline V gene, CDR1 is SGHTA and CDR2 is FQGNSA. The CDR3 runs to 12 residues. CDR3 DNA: TGTGCCAGCAGCTTTTCAGGGGATGAGCAGTTCTTC. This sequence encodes CASSFSGDEQFF.

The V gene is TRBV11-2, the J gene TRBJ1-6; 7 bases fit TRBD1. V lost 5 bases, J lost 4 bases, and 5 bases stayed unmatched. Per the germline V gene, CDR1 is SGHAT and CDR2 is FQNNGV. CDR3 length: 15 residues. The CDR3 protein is CASSIGQAYNSPLHF. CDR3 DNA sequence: TGTGCCAGCAGCATCGGACAGGCTTATAATTCACCCCTCCACTTT.

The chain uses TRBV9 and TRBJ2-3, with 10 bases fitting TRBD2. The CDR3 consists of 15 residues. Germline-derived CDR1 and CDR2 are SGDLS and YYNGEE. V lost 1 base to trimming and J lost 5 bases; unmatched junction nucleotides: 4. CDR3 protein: CASSVSSGSGDTQYF. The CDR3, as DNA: TGTGCCAGCAGCGTATCTAGCGGGAGTGGAGATACGCAGTATTTT. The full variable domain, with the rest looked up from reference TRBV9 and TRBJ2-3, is DSGVTQTPKHLITATGQRVTLRCSPRSGDLSVYWYQQSLDQGLQFLIQYYNGEERAKGNILERFSAQQFPDLHSELNLSSLELGDSALYFCASSVSSGSGDTQYFGPGTRLTVL.

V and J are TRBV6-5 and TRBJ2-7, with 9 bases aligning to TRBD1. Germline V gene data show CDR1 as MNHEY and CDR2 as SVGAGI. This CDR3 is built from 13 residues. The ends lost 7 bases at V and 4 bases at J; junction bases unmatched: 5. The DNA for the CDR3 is TGTGCCAGCATGGAGGACAGGGGATACGAGCAGTACTTC. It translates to CASMEDRGYEQYF.

CDR3: CASSFRLSSGGKETQYF. CDR3 coding DNA: TGTGCCAGCAGCTTCCGTCTCTCTAGCGGGGGGAAGGAGACCCAGTACTTC. The rearrangement joins TRBV7-2 to TRBJ2-5, with 11 positions matching TRBD2. The CDR3 covers 17 residues. The J segment lost 5 bases and the V segment lost 3 bases, leaving 11 bases of the junction unmatched. The germline CDR1 and CDR2 sequences are SGHTA and FQGNSA.

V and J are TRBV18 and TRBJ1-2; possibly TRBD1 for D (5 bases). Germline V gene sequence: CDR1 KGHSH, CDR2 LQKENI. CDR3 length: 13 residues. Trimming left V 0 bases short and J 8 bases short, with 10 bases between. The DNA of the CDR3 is TGTGCCAGCTCACCACCATCGGGGGAGGGCTACACCTTC. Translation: CASSPPSGEGYTF.

CDR3 residues: CASSFVQYNEKLFF. The DNA for the CDR3 is TGTGCCAGCAGCTTTGTGCAGTATAATGAAAAACTGTTTTTT. The gene calls are TRBV7-9 and TRBJ1-4; D gene uncertain. The germline V and J ends were trimmed by 3 bases and 4 bases, with 9 bases remaining between them. The germline V gene has CDR1 SEHNR and CDR2 FQNEAQ (reference sequence). The CDR3 runs 14 residues.

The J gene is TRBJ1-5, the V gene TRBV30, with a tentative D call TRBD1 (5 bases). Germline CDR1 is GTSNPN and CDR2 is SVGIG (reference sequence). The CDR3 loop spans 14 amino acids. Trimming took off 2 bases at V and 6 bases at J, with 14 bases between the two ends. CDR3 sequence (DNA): TGTGCCTGGAGTTGGGGCAGCCGGATTCAGCCCCAGCATTTT. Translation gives CAWSWGSRIQPQHF.

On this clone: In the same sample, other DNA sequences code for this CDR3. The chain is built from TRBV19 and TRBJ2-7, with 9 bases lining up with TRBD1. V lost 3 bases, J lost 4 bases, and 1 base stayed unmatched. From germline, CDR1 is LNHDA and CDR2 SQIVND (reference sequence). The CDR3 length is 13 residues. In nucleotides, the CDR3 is TGTGCCAGTAGTATGGGACAGGGATACGAGCAGTACTTC. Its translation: CASSMGQGYEQYF.

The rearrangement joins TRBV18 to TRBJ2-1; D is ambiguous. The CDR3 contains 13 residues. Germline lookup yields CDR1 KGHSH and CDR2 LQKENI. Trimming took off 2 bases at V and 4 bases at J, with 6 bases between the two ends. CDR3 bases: TGTGCCAGCTCACCAACAGCTTACAATGAGCAGTTCTTC. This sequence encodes CASSPTAYNEQFF.

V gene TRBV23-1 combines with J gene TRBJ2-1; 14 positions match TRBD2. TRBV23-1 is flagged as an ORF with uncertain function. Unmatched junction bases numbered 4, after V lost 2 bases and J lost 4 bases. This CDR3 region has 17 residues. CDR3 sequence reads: CASSQPRTSGGYNEQFF. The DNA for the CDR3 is TGCGCCAGCAGTCAACCCCGGACTAGCGGGGGGTACAATGAGCAGTTCTTC.

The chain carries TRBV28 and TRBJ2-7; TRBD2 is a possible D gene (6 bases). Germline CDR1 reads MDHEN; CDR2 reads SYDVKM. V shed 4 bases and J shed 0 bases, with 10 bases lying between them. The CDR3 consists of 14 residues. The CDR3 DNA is TGTGCCAGCAGTTCAGCGGGTCTCTCCTACGAGCAGTACTTC. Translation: CASSSAGLSYEQYF.